The 10 T cell receptor beta chains given below trace back to one sample, sequenced in a study of T cells after yellow fever vaccination. TCRdb analysed the 5' RACE reads with MiXCR anew, one entry per CDR3 protein. The table shows 450,000 to 550,000 distinct CDR3 sequences, with roughly 22% occurring only once. Material: PBMCs, obtained less than 25 days after the first yellow fever vaccination. The origin of the receptors is a young man who received the YFV17D yellow fever vaccine.

This clonotype appeared a few times. The V call is TRBV4-1, the J call TRBJ2-1; D may match TRBD1 or TRBD2 (5 bases each). Germline V gives CDR1 MGHRA, CDR2 YSYEKL. Trimming left V 1 base short and J 6 bases short, with 19 bases between. This CDR3 has 17 amino acids. CDR3 region: CASSQGVTGPRTNEQFF. The CDR3 DNA sequence: TGCGCCAGCAGCCAAGGGGTGACGGGACCCCGGACCAATGAGCAGTTCTTC.

The genes are TRBV24-1 and TRBJ2-2; D possibly matches TRBD1 or TRBD2 (6 bases each). V was shortened by 10 bases and J by 1 base, with 9 bases between the two germline ends. The germline CDR1 and CDR2 sequences are KGHDR and SFDVKD. This CDR3 has 13 residues. CDR3 in DNA: TGTGCCACAGAGGGGGGGAACACCGGGGAGCTGTTTTTT. Translation gives CATEGGNTGELFF.

This clonotype was counted between two and nine times. The chain is built from TRBV7-2 and TRBJ2-1; the match to TRBD2 covers 8 bases. CDR3 length: 14 residues. The ends lost 5 bases at V and 9 bases at J; junction bases unmatched: 9. Looked up from germline, CDR1 is SGHTA and CDR2 is FQGNSA. Here the CDR3 reads CASSLRGGYREQFF. CDR3 nucleotides: TGTGCCAGCAGCCTACGCGGGGGGTATCGTGAGCAGTTCTTC.

This clonotype was counted a few times. V is TRBV5-1 and J is TRBJ2-1; TRBD2 is a possible D gene (7 bases). This CDR3 contains 17 residues. Germline CDR1 reads SGHRS; CDR2 reads YFSETQ. The V end lost 4 bases, the J end lost 0 bases, and 17 bases lay between the germline ends. This chain's CDR3 is CASSGGPGRSSYNEQFF. The CDR3 region has the DNA TGCGCCAGCAGCGGGGGCCCCGGGAGGAGCTCCTACAATGAGCAGTTCTTC.

The gene calls are TRBV21-1 and TRBJ2-7. TRBV21-1 is designated a pseudogene. The CDR3 length is 12 residues. CDR3 loop: CASSKVVGEQYF. The CDR3 region has the DNA TGTGCCAGCAGCAAAGTGGTGGGGGAGCAGTACTTC.

The chain employs TRBV4-3 and TRBJ2-2; TRBD2 is a possible D gene (6 bases). Per the germline V gene, CDR1 is LGHNA and CDR2 is YSLEER. The CDR3 totals 15 residues. V lost 1 base, J lost 3 bases, and 9 bases lay in between. The CDR3 reads CASSQGGGDTGELFF. The CDR3 coding sequence is TGCGCCAGCAGCCAAGGGGGAGGAGACACCGGGGAGCTGTTTTTT.

In its sample, this clonotype was seen many times. This rearrangement joins TRBV28 to TRBJ2-5, with 10 nucleotides matching TRBD2. This CDR3 comprises 15 residues. After removal of 5 bases from V and 5 bases from J, the junction contained 8 bases not matched to a gene. Germline values: CDR1 MDHEN, CDR2 SYDVKM. CDR3 amino acids: CASSLGLATGETQYF. In DNA, the CDR3 is TGTGCCAGCAGTCTGGGACTAGCGACCGGCGAGACCCAGTACTTC.

DNA for the CDR3: TGCGCCAGCAGGGAAGGGACAGGGGCGGAATCACCCCTCCACTTT. Translated, it gives CASREGTGAESPLHF. The chain employs TRBV5-1 and TRBJ1-6; 10 bases match TRBD1. Germline assignment: CDR1 SGHRS and CDR2 YFSETQ. The ends lost 5 bases at V and 10 bases at J; junction bases unmatched: 9. The CDR3 totals 15 residues.

The genes are TRBV5-6 and TRBJ2-1; perhaps D is TRBD1 or TRBD2 (7 bases each). Trimming removed 2 bases at V and 9 bases at J, with 18 bases between. Germline CDR1 is SGHDT and CDR2 is YYEEEE. The CDR3 has 15 amino acids. The CDR3 loop reads CASSFTAAGGAEQFF. In DNA, the CDR3 is TGTGCCAGCAGCTTTACAGCGGCAGGGGGGGCTGAGCAGTTCTTC.

This clonotype has a handful of counts. The chain employs TRBV3-1 and TRBJ1-2, with a weak D call TRBD1 (5 bases). CDR1 is LGHDT, CDR2 YNNKEL, per germline (reference sequence). The CDR3 has 14 amino acids. Trimming took off 1 base at V and 5 bases at J, with 11 bases between the two ends. CDR3 sequence (DNA): TGTGCCAGCAGCCAAGGGAGGGGATGGTATGGCTACACCTTC. It is translated as CASSQGRGWYGYTF.